This T cell receptor beta chain appears in the sequencing data of a study of T cells of healthy individuals. CDR1 is SGHTA, CDR2 FQGTGA, per germline. The CDR3 runs to 13 residues. V lost 5 bases to trimming and J lost 3 bases; unmatched junction nucleotides: 3. A single record per CDR3 protein comes from TCRdb applying MiXCR to the 5' RACE reads. The data show 95,000 to 100,000 distinct CDR3 sequences, 17% seen once. The chain links TRBV7-3 to TRBJ2-5, with 7 bases aligning to TRBD2. This receptor was obtained from a human donor in good health. The CDR3 is CASSNGLEETQYF. In DNA, the CDR3 is TGTGCCAGCAGCAACGGACTAGAAGAGACCCAGTACTTC.